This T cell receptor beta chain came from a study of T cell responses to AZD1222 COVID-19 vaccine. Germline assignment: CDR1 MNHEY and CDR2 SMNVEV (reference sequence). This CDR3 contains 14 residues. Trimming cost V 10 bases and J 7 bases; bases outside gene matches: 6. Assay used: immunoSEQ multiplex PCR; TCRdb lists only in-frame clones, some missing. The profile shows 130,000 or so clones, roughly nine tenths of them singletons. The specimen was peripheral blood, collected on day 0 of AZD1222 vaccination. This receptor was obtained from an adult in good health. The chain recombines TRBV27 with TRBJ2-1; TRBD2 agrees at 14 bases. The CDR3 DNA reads TGTGCCAATTCCGGGACTAGCGGGAGTAATGAGCAGTTCTTC. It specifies CANSGTSGSNEQFF.